This paragraph reports one T cell receptor beta chain. This clonotype was detected many times. Which antigen it targets is not known. It has no much larger one-base neighbor in the sample; base qualities were not kept. The sample is drawn from a study of CD8 T cells in ankylosing spondylitis (dated by TCRdb to about 2017). With respect to the entire study: To find TCR variants linked to disease, the study profiled T cell receptor beta repertoires in ankylosing spondylitis patients and healthy donors. In total, the full study cohort was made up of about 99 healthy donors and approximately 27 ankylosing spondylitis patients. Peripheral blood was sampled, and synovial fluid was also collected from ankylosing spondylitis patients.

Sequencing used an Illumina HiSeq 2500. Quantitative 5'-RACE with molecular barcodes was the method used to prepare the TCR beta libraries. On the authors' methods: A new computational method based on a probabilistic model of VDJ rearrangement was used to identify disease-linked TCR variants. TCRdb itself trimmed the public reads at Q25 with fastp, ran MiXCR and retained productive beta chains. Each CDR3 protein gets just one entry, which takes the most common genes and DNA from the rows behind it. These V and J calls are TCRdb output, not the study's own analysis. Here the sample has approximately 520,000 distinct CDR3 sequences; over 4% occur a single time. Of the sample, approximately 4% is held by the ten largest clones. CDR1 and CDR2, per the germline V gene, are KGHSH and LQKENI. The CDR3 runs 16 residues from the cysteine to the phenylalanine. Of the read, only the CDR3 DNA is kept; its 48 bases are in frame from base 1. Deletion took 1 base off V and 4 bases off J, with a span of 14 bases between the germline ends.

Summary of the overall study and its limitations: Blood from ankylosing spondylitis patients appeared to be characterized by a TCR beta motif made up of eight highly homologous amino acid variants. Some motif variants had previously been reported in the synovial fluid and blood of reactive arthritis patients, which suggests shared mechanisms of disease initiation. In peripheral blood, the disease-linked clones were found at relatively low frequencies and had a CD8+ phenotype. According to the report, matched synovial fluid samples from ankylosing spondylitis patients were significantly enriched for the disease-linked clones.

The chain couples TRBV18 to TRBJ2-1; the D gene is possibly TRBD1, with 6 bases matching. The sample taken for sequencing was blood, either unsorted or a sorted T cell fraction (not recorded which). This TCR derives from a male donor with ankylosing spondylitis. The DNA sequence is given as TGTGCCAGCTCACCACAATGGGGGCTTTTTTACAATGAGCAGTTCTTC. Its translation reads: CASSPQWGLFYNEQFF. Supplemented by the reference TRBV18 and TRBJ2-1 proteins around the CDR3, the complete variable domain is NAGVMQNPRHLVRRRGQEARLRCSPMKGHSHVYWYRQLPEEGLKFMVYLQKENIIDESGMPKERFSAEFPKEGPSILRIQQVVRGDSAAYFCASSPQWGLFYNEQFFGPGTRLTVL.